The clone carrying this T cell receptor beta chain is a singleton in its sample. This record comes from a study of shared clonotypes between healthy human individuals. Assay used: immunoSEQ multiplex PCR; TCRdb lists only in-frame clones, some missing. The sample carries 2.3 million or so clones, approximately 93% recorded once. The CDR3 is 17 residues long. Trimming took 0 bases from V and 1 from J, leaving 16 bases between them. From germline, CDR1 is LGHNA and CDR2 YSLEER. The V gene is TRBV4-3, the J gene TRBJ2-7; D is unclear. This TCR derives from a man aged 18 to 30 in good health. Some clones in this sample may be carry-over from other donors' samples. Material: naive CD4+ T cells from PBMCs. Subset: CD45RA+ positively selected. Written as DNA, the CDR3 is TGCGCCAGCAGCCAAGATCTTGTAGGGCACAGTTCCTACGAGCAGTACTTC. Amino acids: CASSQDLVGHSSYEQYF.